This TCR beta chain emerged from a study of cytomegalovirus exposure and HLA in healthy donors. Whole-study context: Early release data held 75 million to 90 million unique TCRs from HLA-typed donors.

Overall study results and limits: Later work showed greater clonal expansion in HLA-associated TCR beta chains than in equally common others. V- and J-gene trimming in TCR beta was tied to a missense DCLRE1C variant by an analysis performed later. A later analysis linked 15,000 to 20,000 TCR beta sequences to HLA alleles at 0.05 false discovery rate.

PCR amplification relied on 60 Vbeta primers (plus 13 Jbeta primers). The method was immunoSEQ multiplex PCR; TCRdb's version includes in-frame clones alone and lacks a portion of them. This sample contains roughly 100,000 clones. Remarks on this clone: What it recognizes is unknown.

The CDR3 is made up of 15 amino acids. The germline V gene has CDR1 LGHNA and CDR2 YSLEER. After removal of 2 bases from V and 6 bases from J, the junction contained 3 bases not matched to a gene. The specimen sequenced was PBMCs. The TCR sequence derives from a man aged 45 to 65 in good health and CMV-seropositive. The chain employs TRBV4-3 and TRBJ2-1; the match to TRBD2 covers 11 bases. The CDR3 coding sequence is TGCGCCAGCAGCCAATATCTAGCGGGGGGCAATGAGCAGTTCTTC. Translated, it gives CASSQYLAGGNEQFF.